This TCR beta chain was recorded in a study of shared clonotypes between healthy human individuals. In the study overall: CD4 naive and CD4 memory each took three plates per donor, while CD8 naive took two and CD8 memory one.

As for this clone: Other DNA sequences of this sample code for an identical CDR3.

CD45RA+ naive and CD45RA-negative memory subsets were separated from CD4+ cells. Germline V gene lookup returns CDR1 SGDLS and CDR2 YYNGEE. The CDR3 consists of 14 residues. Trimming removed 0 bases from V and 4 bases from J, with 10 bases in between. Tens of thousands of T cell genomes (about 0.2 ug DNA) went into each sorted-subset replicate. The data were produced by immunoSEQ multiplex PCR, yet TCRdb's version contains in-frame clones alone and is incomplete. The sample lists fewer than 1.4 million clones, 75% to 80% occurring once. The source of this sequence is a man between 18 and 29 years old in good health. Some clones in this sample may be carry-over from other donors' samples. The sequenced material came from memory CD4+ T cells from PBMCs. The subset is: CD45RA-negative fraction. The chain uses TRBV9 and TRBJ1-2, with D possibly TRBD1 on 5 matching bases. The CDR3 DNA reads TGTGCCAGCAGCGTAGATGGGGGTGTCTATGGCTACACCTTC. Protein product: CASSVDGGVYGYTF.